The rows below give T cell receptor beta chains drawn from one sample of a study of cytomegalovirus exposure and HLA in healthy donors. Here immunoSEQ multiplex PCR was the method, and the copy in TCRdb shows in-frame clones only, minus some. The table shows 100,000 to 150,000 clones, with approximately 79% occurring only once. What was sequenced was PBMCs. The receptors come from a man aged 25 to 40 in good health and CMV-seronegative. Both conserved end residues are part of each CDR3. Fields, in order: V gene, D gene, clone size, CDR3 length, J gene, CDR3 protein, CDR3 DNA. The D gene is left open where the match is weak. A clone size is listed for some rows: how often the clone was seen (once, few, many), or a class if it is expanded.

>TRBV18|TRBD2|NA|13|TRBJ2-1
CASSPPGGDEQFF
TGTGCCAGCTCACCACCGGGGGGGGATGAGCAGTTCTTC
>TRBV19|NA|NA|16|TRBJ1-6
CASSISAGPGDSPLHF
TGTGCCAGTAGTATCTCCGCAGGGCCGGGGGATTCACCCCTCCACTTT
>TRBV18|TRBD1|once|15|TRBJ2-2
CASSPGTGDTGELFF
TGTGCCAGCTCACCTGGGACAGGGGACACCGGGGAGCTGTTTTTT
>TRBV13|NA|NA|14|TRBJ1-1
CAGSQTLAGTEAFF
TGTGCCGGCAGCCAGACCCTAGCGGGGACTGAAGCTTTCTTT
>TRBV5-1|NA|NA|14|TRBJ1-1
CASSLWATTAEAFF
TGCGCCAGCAGCTTGTGGGCCACAACCGCTGAAGCTTTCTTT
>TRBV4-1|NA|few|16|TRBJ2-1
CASSQAGGWAYNEQFF
TGCGCCAGCAGCCAAGCGGGCGGGTGGGCCTACAATGAGCAGTTCTTC
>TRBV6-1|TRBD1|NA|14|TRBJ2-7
CASSLGQGSGEQYF
TGTGCCAGCAGCCTCGGACAGGGGTCGGGGGAGCAGTACTTC
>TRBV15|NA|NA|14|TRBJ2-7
CATGAGTLYYEQYF
TGTGCCACCGGGGCCGGGACACTTTACTACGAGCAGTACTTC
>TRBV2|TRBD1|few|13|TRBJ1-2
CASRQGAGYGYTF
TGTGCCAGCCGACAGGGGGCTGGGTATGGCTACACCTTC
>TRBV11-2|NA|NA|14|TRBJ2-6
CASSLQGGANVLTF
TGTGCCAGCAGCTTACAGGGGGGGGCCAACGTCCTGACTTTC
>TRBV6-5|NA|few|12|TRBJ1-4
CASSRLNEKLFF
TGTGCCAGCAGTCGACTGAATGAAAAACTGTTTTTT
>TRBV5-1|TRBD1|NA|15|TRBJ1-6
CASSPGDSYNSPLHF
TGCGCCAGCAGCCCTGGGGACAGTTATAATTCACCCCTCCACTTT
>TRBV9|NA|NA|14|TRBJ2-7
CASSVVSNSYEQYF
TGTGCCAGCAGCGTAGTGTCAAACTCCTACGAGCAGTACTTC
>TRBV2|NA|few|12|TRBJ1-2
CASKKTVYGYTF
TGTGCCAGCAAGAAGACAGTCTATGGCTACACCTTC
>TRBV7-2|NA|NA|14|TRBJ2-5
CASSPQIQQETQYF
TGTGCCAGCAGCCCCCAGATCCAGCAAGAGACCCAGTACTTC
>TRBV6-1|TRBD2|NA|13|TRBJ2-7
CASGLASSYEQYF
TGTGCCAGTGGACTAGCGAGCTCCTACGAGCAGTACTTC
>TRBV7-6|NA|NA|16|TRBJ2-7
CASSPEGAFGIHEQYF
TGTGCCAGCAGCCCAGAAGGGGCTTTTGGGATTCACGAGCAGTACTTC
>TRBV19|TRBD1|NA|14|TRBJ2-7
CASSKGTGDAEQYF
TGTGCCAGTAGTAAAGGGACAGGGGACGCCGAGCAGTACTTC
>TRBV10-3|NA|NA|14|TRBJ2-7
CAISESFGISEQYF
TGTGCCATCAGTGAGTCCTTCGGCATCAGCGAGCAGTACTTC
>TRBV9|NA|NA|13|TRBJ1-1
CASSDGGHTEAFF
TGTGCCAGCAGCGACGGGGGGCACACTGAAGCTTTCTTT
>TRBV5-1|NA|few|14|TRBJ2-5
CASSLRLQGEAQYF
TGCGCCAGCAGTCTCCGCCTGCAGGGGGAGGCCCAGTACTTC
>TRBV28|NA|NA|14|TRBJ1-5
CASSLSSEDQPQHF
TGTGCCAGCAGTTTATCATCAGAGGATCAGCCCCAGCATTTT
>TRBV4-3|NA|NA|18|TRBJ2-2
CASSPQTTLHPGTGELFF
TGCGCCAGCAGCCCCCAAACGACTCTACATCCCGGCACCGGGGAGCTGTTTTTT
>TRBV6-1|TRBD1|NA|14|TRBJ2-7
CASSEQGANYEQYF
TGTGCCAGCAGTGAACAGGGGGCTAACTACGAGCAGTACTTC
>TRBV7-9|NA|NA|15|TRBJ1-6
CSSTLLGGGNSPLHF
TGTTCCAGCACCCTATTGGGGGGGGGCAATTCACCCCTCCACTTT
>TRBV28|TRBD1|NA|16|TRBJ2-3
CASSLWGTESTDTQYF
TGTGCCAGCAGTTTATGGGGGACAGAAAGCACAGATACGCAGTATTTT
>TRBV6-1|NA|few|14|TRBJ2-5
CASQGGRKGETQYF
TGTGCCAGTCAGGGTGGACGGAAGGGGGAGACCCAGTACTTC
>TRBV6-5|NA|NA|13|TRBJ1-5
CASQGQGNQPQHF
TGTGCCAGCCAGGGGCAGGGCAATCAGCCCCAGCATTTT
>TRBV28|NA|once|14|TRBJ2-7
CASSLSGSSYEQYF
TGTGCCAGCAGTTTATCCGGGAGCTCCTACGAGCAGTACTTC
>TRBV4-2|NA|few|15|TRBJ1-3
CASSQPNREENTIYF
TGTGCCAGCAGCCAACCCAACAGGGAAGAAAACACCATATATTTT
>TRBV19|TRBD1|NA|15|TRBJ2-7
CASSFTGALSYEQYF
TGTGCCAGTAGTTTTACAGGGGCACTATCCTACGAGCAGTACTTC
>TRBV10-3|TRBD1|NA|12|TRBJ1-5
CAISEADRDQHF
TGTGCCATCAGTGAGGCGGACAGGGACCAGCATTTT
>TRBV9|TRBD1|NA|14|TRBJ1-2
CASSVGTGGGGYTF
TGTGCCAGCAGCGTCGGGACAGGGGGTGGTGGCTACACCTTC
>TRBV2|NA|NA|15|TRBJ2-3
CASSERTANTDTQYF
TGTGCCAGCAGTGAAAGGACAGCCAACACAGATACGCAGTATTTT
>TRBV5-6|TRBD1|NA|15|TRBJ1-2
CASSKGQGANYGYTF
TGTGCCAGCAGCAAAGGACAGGGTGCTAACTATGGCTACACCTTC
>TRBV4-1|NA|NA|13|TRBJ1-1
CASSQGPDTEAFF
TGCGCCAGCAGCCAAGGTCCAGACACTGAAGCTTTCTTT
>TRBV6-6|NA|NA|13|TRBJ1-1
CASSYEAATEAFF
TGTGCCAGCAGTTACGAGGCAGCCACTGAAGCTTTCTTT
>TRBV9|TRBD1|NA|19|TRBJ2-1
CASSVGPLLQGAFYNEQFF
TGTGCCAGCAGCGTAGGCCCACTACTACAGGGGGCTTTCTACAATGAGCAGTTCTTC
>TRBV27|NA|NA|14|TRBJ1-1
CASSLSTGRSEAFF
TGTGCCAGCAGTTTATCAACGGGAAGATCTGAAGCTTTCTTT
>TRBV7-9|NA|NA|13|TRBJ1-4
CASSLAHLEKLFF
TGTGCCAGCAGCTTAGCGCATCTAGAAAAACTGTTTTTT
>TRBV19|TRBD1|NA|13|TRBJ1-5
CASTGDRGRSQHF
TGTGCCAGTACCGGGGACAGGGGGCGGTCCCAGCATTTT
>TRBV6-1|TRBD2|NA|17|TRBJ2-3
CASSEFAGGPGTDTQYF
TGTGCCAGCAGTGAATTCGCGGGGGGGCCTGGCACAGATACGCAGTATTTT
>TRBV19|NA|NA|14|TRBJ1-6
CASSIGEGISPLHF
TGTGCCAGTAGTATTGGCGAGGGTATTTCACCCCTCCACTTT
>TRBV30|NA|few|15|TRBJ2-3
CAWSVGGASTDTQYF
TGTGCCTGGAGTGTAGGGGGGGCCAGCACAGATACGCAGTATTTT
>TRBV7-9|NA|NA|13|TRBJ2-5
CASSFMTGETQYF
TGTGCCAGCAGCTTTATGACGGGAGAGACCCAGTACTTC
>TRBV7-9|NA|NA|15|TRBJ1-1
CASSPQKGLNTEAFF
TGTGCCAGCAGCCCGCAAAAGGGGTTGAACACTGAAGCTTTCTTT
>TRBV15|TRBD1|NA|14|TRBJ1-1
CATSYPGQRTEAFF
TGTGCCACCAGCTACCCGGGACAGCGCACTGAAGCTTTCTTT
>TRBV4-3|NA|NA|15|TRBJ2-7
CASSQGNHGAYEQYF
TGCGCCAGCAGCCAAGGGAATCATGGGGCTTACGAGCAGTACTTC
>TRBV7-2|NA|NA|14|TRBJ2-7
CASSSRQGPYEQYF
TGTGCCAGCAGCTCGAGGCAGGGTCCTTACGAGCAGTACTTC